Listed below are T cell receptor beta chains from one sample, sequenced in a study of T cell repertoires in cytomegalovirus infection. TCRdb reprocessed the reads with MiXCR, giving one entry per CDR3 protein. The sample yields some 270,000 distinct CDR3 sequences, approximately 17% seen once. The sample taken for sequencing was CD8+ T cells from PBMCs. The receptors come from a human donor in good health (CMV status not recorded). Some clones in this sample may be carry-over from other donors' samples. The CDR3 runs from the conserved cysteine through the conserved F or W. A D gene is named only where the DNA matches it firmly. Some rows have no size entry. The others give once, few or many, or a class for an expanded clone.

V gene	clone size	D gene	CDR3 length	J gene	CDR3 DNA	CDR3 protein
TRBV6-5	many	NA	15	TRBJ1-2	TGTGCCAGCAGTTACATGCCAAACGTCAACTATGGCTACACCTTC	CASSYMPNVNYGYTF
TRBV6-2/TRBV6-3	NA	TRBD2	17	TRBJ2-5	TGTGCCAGCAGTTACGCCGAGACTAGCGGGGGGGAAGAGACCCAGTACTTC	CASSYAETSGGEETQYF
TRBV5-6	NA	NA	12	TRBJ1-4	TGTGCCAGCAGCTTGGGGGGCCAAAAACTGTTTTTT	CASSLGGQKLFF
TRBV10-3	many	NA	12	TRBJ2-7	TGTGCCATCAGTGAGTTAGAATACGAGCAGTACTTC	CAISELEYEQYF
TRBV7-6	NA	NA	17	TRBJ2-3	TGTGCCAGCAGCTACCCAGACACCTTAGGGACCGCAGATACGCAGTATTTT	CASSYPDTLGTADTQYF
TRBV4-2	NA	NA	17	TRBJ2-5	TGTGCCAGCAGCCAAGGGGGGGCATTCGGTTCACAAGAGACCCAGTACTTC	CASSQGGAFGSQETQYF
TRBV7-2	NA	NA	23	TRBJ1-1	TGTGCCAGCAGCTTTTCACCGGCGGCAGGAAGCAGCCACTTATTAAAGGATAACACTGAAGCTTTCTTT	CASSFSPAAGSSHLLKDNTEAFF
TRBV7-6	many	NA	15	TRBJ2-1	TGTGCCAGCAGCTTCGGGGGGCGGGCATGGAATGAGCAGTTCTTC	CASSFGGRAWNEQFF
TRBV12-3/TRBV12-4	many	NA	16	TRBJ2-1	TGTGCCAGCAGTCGGGACGGTTCCCGCTCCTACAATGAGCAGTTCTTC	CASSRDGSRSYNEQFF
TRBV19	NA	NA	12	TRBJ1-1	TGTGCCAGTAGTAGAACGACAGTTGAAGCTTTCTTT	CASSRTTVEAFF
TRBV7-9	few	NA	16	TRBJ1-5	TGTGCCAGCAGTCCTGAGTCCAGGGGTGGCAATCAGCCCCAGCATTTT	CASSPESRGGNQPQHF
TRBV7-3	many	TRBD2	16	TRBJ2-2	TGTGCCAGCAGCCCCCTAGCGGGGGGAAACACCGGGGAGCTGTTTTTT	CASSPLAGGNTGELFF
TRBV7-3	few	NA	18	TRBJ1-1	TGTGCCAGCAGCTTAGGGGGGCCGGCGGGGGGCCAGAACACTGAAGCTTTCTTT	CASSLGGPAGGQNTEAFF
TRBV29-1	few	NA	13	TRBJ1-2	TGCAGCGTTGCTGCAGGGACCAACTATGGCTACACCTTC	CSVAAGTNYGYTF
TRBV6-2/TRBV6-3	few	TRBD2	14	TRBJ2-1	TGTGCCAGCAGGATGAGCACTAGCGGCAATGAGCAGTTCTTC	CASRMSTSGNEQFF
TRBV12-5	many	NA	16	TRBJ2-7	TGTGCTAGTGGTTTGGGACCGGGATCAATAGGCTACGAGCAGTACTTC	CASGLGPGSIGYEQYF
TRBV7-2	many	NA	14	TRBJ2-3	TGTGCCAGCAGCTTAGTAGCCGGCCCCGATACGCAGTATTTT	CASSLVAGPDTQYF
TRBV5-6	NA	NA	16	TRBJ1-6	TGTGCCAGCAGCTTAAATCCGACAGGTATCGGTTCACCCCTCCACTTT	CASSLNPTGIGSPLHF
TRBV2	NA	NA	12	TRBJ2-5	TGTGCCAGCAGATGGGGTCAAGAGACCCAGTACTTC	CASRWGQETQYF
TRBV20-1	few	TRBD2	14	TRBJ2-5	TGCAGTGCCCCCTCGGGGGGGCCCCAAGAGACCCAGTACTTC	CSAPSGGPQETQYF
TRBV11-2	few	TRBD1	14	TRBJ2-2	TGTGCCAGCAGCTTAGGAACAGGGGCCGGGGAGCTGTTTTTT	CASSLGTGAGELFF
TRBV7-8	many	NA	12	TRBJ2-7	TGTGCCAGCAGCTTAGCGGTGGACGAGCAGTACTTC	CASSLAVDEQYF
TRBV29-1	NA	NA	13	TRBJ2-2	TGCAGCGTGTTACAGGGTGACACCGGGGAGCTGTTTTTT	CSVLQGDTGELFF
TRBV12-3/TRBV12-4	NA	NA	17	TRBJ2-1	TGTGCCAGCAGTTTAAGGTCAGGAACTTTCTCCTACAATGAGCAGTTCTTC	CASSLRSGTFSYNEQFF
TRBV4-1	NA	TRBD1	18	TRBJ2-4	TGCGCCAGCAGCCAAGAGGAATTCCCGGGACAGGGTAAAAACATTCAGTACTTC	CASSQEEFPGQGKNIQYF
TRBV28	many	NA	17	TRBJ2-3	TGTGCCAGCAGTTTATGGGGATCAACCAGACCCACGTATACGCAGTATTTT	CASSLWGSTRPTYTQYF
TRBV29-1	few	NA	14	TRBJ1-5	TGCAGCGTTGTTCCAGGAGATAGCAATCAGCCCCAGCATTTT	CSVVPGDSNQPQHF
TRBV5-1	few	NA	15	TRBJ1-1	TGCGCCAGCAGCTTGGTGGGCAGGGAGGAAACTGAAGCTTTCTTT	CASSLVGREETEAFF
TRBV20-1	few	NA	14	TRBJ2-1	TGCAGTGCTATCCCAGGGAGCTCCTACAATGAGCAGTTCTTC	CSAIPGSSYNEQFF
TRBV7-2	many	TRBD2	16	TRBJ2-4	TGTGCCAGCAGCGCCCCCAGCGGGGTCCCCAAAAACATTCAGTACTTC	CASSAPSGVPKNIQYF
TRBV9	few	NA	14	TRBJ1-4	TGTGCCAGCAGCGACGGGGCACTTAATGAAAAACTGTTTTTT	CASSDGALNEKLFF
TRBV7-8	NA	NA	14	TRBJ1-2	TGTGCCAGCAGCTTAAGCGCGGGGGCGCGTGGCTACACCTTC	CASSLSAGARGYTF
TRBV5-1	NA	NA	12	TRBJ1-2	TGCGCCAGCAAGGACTCCTTCTATGGCTACACCTTC	CASKDSFYGYTF